The clone carrying this T cell receptor beta chain has more than one count but fewer than ten. Its antigen is currently unknown. Reverse transcribing all isolated RNA meant expressed TCRB transcripts were sequenced. Naive, central memory and regulatory T cell samples averaged about 3.6 million immunoSEQ reads each. Profiling relied on immunoSEQ multiplex PCR, and the TCRdb table lists in-frame clones only, not all of them. The sample has 500,000 to 850,000 clones, over 12% seen once. The entry originates in a study of beta chain features in type 1 diabetes. Whole-study results and caveats: Moderate yet significant TCRB CDR3 shortening was seen in Type 1 diabetes patients in all four CD4+ subsets.

This CDR3 spans 16 amino acids. Germline V gene data show CDR1 as KGHSH and CDR2 as LQKENI. With 5 bases removed from V and 4 bases from J, the gap between germline ends came to 20 bases. This TCR derives from a man aged 18 to 35 with type 1 diabetes. V and J are TRBV18 and TRBJ1-1, with a possible D match to TRBD1 (6 bases). Sequenced input: naive CD4+ T cells from blood. The CDR3 DNA reads TGTGCCAGCTCATCGTCAGGTCCGGGGGCAGGCACTGAAGCTTTCTTT. Encoded protein: CASSSSGPGAGTEAFF.